This T cell receptor beta chain was retrieved from a study of blood T cell repertoires in COVID-19. Study-wide context: Donors in the United States, Italy and Spain gave samples during acute or convalescent COVID-19. T cells, B-cell-depleted T cells, or PBMCs provided the cDNA or gDNA that served as material.

Trimming stripped 0 bases from V and 5 bases from J, with 10 bases between. Germline values: CDR1 KGHDR, CDR2 SFDVKD. The CDR3 is made up of 15 amino acids. In the original analysis: The assay estimated nucleated cells by amplifying reference gene primers. Sequenced by immunoSEQ multiplex PCR; TCRdb stores in-frame clones only, minus some. V and J calls plus clone size are reproduced from that table; the DNA served to infer D and trimming. The sample lists about 210,000 clones, about 83% occurring once. The sequencing sample was made of peripheral blood. The TCR originated in a woman aged 45-65 years with active or convalescent COVID-19. The rearrangement joins TRBV24-1 to TRBJ2-1; tentatively, D is TRBD2 (5 bases). CDR3 bases: TGTGCCACCAGTGATTTGAGAGCGGTGAACAATGAGCAGTTCTTC. Encoded protein: CATSDLRAVNNEQFF.